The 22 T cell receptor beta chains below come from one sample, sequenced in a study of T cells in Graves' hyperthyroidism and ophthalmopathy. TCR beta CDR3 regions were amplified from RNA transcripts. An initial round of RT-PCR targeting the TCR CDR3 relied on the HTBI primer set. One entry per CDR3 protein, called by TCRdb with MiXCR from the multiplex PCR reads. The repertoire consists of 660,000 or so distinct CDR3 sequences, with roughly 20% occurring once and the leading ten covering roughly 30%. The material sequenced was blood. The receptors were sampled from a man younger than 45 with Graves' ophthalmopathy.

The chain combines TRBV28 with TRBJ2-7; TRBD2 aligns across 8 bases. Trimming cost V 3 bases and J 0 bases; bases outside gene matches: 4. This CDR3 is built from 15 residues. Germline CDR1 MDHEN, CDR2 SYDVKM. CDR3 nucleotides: TGTGCCAGCAGTTTCGGGGGGGTCAGCTCCTACGAGCAGTACTTC. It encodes CASSFGGVSSYEQYF.

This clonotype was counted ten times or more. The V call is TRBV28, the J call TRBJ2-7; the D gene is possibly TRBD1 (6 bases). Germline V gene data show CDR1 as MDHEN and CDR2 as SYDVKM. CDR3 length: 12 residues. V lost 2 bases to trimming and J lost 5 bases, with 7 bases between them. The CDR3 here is CASSLQGNEQYF. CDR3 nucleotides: TGTGCCAGCAGTTTACAGGGGAACGAGCAGTACTTC.

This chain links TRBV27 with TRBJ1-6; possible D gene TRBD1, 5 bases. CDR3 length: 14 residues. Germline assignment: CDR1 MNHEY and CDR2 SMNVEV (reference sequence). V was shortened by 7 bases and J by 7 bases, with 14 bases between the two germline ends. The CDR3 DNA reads TGTGCCAGCACCTTAGAGGGGTCGAATTCACCCCTCCACTTT. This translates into CASTLEGSNSPLHF.

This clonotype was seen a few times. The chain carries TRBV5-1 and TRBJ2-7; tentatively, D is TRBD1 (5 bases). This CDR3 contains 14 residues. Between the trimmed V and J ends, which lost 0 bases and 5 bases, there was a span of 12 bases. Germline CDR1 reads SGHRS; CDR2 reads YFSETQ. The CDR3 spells CASSLAGMKNEQYF. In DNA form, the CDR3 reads TGCGCCAGCAGCTTGGCAGGGATGAAGAACGAGCAGTACTTC. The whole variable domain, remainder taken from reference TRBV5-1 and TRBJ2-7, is KAGVTQTPRYLIKTRGQQVTLSCSPISGHRSVSWYQQTPGQGLQFLFEYFSETQRNKGNFPGRFSGRQFSNSRSEMNVSTLELGDSALYLCASSLAGMKNEQYFGPGTRLTVT.

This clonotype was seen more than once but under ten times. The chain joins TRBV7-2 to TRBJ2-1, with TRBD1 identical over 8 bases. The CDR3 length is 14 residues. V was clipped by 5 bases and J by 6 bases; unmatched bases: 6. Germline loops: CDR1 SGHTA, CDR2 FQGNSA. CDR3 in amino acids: CASSARGQGNEQFF. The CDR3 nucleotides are TGTGCCAGCAGCGCCCGCGGACAGGGCAATGAGCAGTTCTTC.

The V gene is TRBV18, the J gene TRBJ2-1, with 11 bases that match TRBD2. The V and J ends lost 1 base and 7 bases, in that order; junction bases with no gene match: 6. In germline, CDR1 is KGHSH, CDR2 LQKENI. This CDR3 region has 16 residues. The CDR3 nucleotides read TGTGCCAGCTCACCACTACTAGCGGGAGCGGGTAATGAGCAGTTCTTC. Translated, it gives CASSPLLAGAGNEQFF. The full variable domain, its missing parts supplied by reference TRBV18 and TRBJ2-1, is NAGVMQNPRHLVRRRGQEARLRCSPMKGHSHVYWYRQLPEEGLKFMVYLQKENIIDESGMPKERFSAEFPKEGPSILRIQQVVRGDSAAYFCASSPLLAGAGNEQFFGPGTRLTVL.

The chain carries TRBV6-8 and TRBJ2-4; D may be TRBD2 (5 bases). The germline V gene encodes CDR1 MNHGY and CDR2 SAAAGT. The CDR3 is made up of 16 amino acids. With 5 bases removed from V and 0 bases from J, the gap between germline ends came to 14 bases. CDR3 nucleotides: TGTGCCAGCAGTCACGGGGAGAGACTAGCCAAAAACATTCAGTACTTC. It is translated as CASSHGERLAKNIQYF.

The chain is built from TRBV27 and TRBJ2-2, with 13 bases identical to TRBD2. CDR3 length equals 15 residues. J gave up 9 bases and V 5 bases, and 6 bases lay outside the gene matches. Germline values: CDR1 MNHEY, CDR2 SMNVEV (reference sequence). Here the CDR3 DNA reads TGTGCCAGCAGTCCCTGGACTAGCGGGAGATGGGAGCTGTTTTTT. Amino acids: CASSPWTSGRWELFF.

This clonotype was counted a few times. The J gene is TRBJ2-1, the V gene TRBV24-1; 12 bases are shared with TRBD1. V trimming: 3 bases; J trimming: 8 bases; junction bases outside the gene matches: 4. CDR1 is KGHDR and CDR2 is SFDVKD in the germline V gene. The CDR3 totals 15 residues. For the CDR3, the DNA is TGTGCCACCAGTGATCAGGGACAGGGGGCCCATGAGCAGTTCTTC. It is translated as CATSDQGQGAHEQFF.

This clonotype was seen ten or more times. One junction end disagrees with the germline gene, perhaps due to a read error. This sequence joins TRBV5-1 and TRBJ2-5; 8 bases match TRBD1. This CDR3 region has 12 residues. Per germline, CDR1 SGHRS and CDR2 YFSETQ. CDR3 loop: CASRQGQETQYF. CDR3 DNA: TGTGCCAGCCGACAGGGGCAAGAGACCCAGTACTTC.

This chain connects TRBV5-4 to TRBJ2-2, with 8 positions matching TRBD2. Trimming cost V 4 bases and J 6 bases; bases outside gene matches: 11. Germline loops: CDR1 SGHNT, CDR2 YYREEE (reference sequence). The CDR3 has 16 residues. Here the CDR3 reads CASSAGGGPFAGELFF. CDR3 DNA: TGTGCCAGCAGCGCTGGCGGGGGGCCGTTTGCCGGGGAGCTGTTTTTT.

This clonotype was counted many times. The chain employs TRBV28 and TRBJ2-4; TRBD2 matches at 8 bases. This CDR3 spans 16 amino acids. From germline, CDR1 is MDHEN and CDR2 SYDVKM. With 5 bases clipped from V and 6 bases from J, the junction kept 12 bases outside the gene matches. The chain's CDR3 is CASSPRRIAGLNIQYF. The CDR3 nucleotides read TGTGCCAGCAGTCCGAGGCGGATAGCGGGACTAAACATTCAGTACTTC. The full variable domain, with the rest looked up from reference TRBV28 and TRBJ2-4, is DVKVTQSSRYLVKRTGEKVFLECVQDMDHENMFWYRQDPGLGLRLIYFSYDVKMKEKGDIPEGYSVSREKKERFSLILESASTNQTSMYLCASSPRRIAGLNIQYFGAGTRLSVL.

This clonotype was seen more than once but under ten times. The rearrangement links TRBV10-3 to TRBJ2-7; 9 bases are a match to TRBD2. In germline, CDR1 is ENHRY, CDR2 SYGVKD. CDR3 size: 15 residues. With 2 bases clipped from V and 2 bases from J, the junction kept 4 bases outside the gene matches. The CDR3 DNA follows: TGTGCCATCAGTGAGGGGGGCGGGAGGGCCTACGAGCAGTACTTC. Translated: CAISEGGGRAYEQYF.

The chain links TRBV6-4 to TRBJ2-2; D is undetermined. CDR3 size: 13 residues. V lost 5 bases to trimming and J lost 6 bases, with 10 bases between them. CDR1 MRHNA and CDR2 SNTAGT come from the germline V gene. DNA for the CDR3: TGTGCCAGCAGTAGTAGGGCTGCCGGGGAGCTGTTTTTT. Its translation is CASSSRAAGELFF.

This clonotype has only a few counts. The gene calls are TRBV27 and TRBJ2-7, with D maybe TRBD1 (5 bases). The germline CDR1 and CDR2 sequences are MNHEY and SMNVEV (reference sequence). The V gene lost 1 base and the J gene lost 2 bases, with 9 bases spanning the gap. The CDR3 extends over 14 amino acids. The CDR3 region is CASSLWQGPYEQYF. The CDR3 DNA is TGTGCCAGCAGTTTATGGCAGGGCCCCTACGAGCAGTACTTC.

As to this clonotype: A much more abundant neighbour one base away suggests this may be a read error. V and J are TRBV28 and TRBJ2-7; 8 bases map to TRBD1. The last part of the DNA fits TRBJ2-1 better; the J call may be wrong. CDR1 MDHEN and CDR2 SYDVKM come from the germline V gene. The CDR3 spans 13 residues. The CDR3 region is CASKTGASYEQFF. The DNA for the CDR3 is TGTGCCAGCAAGACAGGGGCCTCCTACGAGCAGTTCTTC.

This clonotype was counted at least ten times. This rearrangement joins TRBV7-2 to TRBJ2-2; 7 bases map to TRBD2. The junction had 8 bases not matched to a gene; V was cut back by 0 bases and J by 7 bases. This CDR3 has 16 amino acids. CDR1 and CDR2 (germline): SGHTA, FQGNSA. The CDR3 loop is CASSLAFAGADGELFF. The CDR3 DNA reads TGTGCCAGCAGCTTAGCGTTCGCGGGAGCGGACGGGGAGCTGTTTTTT.

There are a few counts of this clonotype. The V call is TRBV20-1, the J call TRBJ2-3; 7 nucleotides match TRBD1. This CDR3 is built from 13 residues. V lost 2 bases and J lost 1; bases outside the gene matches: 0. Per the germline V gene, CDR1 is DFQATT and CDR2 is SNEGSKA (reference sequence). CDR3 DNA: TGCAGTGCTAGAACAGGGGGCACAGATACGCAGTATTTT. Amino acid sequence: CSARTGGTDTQYF.

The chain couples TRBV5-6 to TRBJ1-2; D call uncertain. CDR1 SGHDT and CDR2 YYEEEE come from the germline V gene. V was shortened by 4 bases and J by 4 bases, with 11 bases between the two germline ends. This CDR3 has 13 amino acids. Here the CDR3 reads CASSRTAGYGYTF. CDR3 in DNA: TGTGCCAGCAGCCGGACGGCGGGCTATGGCTACACCTTC.

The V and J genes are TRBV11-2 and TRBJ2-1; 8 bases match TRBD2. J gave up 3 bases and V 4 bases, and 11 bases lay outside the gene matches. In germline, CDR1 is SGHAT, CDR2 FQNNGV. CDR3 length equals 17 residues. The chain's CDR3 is CASSSPGALADYNEQFF. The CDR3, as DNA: TGTGCCAGCAGCTCTCCCGGGGCACTAGCGGACTACAATGAGCAGTTCTTC.

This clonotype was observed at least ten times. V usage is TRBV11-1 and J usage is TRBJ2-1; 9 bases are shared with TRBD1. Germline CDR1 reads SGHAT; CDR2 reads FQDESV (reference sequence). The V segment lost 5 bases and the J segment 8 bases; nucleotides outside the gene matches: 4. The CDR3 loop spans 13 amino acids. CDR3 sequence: CASSRQGGDEQFF. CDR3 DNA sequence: TGTGCCAGCAGCCGACAGGGGGGGGATGAGCAGTTCTTC.

CDR3 region: CASSQGRLSYEQYF. DNA of the CDR3: TGTGCCAGCAGCCAAGGCCGGTTATCCTACGAGCAGTACTTC. The chain links TRBV3-1 to TRBJ2-7; D is undetermined. CDR3 length: 14 residues. Trimming left V 1 base short and J 1 base short, with 8 bases between. Germline-derived CDR1 and CDR2 are LGHDT and YNNKEL (reference sequence).